This is a list of T cell receptor beta chains from one sample in a study of shared clonotypes between healthy human individuals. Assay: immunoSEQ multiplex PCR; the TCRdb copy retains only in-frame clones and omits some. The table has about 110,000 clones, around 66% seen once. Sequencing was performed on memory CD8+ T cells sorted from blood. The receptor set was obtained from a woman between 25 and 40 years old in good health. Each CDR3 is given with its conserved first and last residue. The D gene is left open where the match is weak. Clone size is stated in some rows and not others, as once, few, many or a class when expanded.

len: 12; v_gene: TRBV28; j_gene: TRBJ1-2; abundance: NA; d_gene: NA; CDR3aa: CASSWGGYGYTF; CDR3nt: TGTGCCAGCAGTTGGGGGGGGTATGGCTACACCTTC
len: 15; v_gene: TRBV9; j_gene: TRBJ1-2; abundance: NA; d_gene: TRBD1; CDR3aa: CASSVAGTGTYGYTF; CDR3nt: TGTGCCAGCAGCGTAGCAGGGACAGGAACCTATGGCTACACCTTC
len: 16; v_gene: TRBV11-2; j_gene: TRBJ2-7; abundance: few; d_gene: TRBD1; CDR3aa: CASSLALQGGFYEQYF; CDR3nt: TGTGCCAGCAGCTTAGCCCTACAGGGGGGCTTCTACGAGCAGTACTTC
len: 13; v_gene: TRBV7-9; j_gene: TRBJ2-1; abundance: NA; d_gene: NA; CDR3aa: CASSRSNLAEQFF; CDR3nt: TGTGCCAGCAGCCGGTCGAACTTAGCTGAGCAGTTCTTC
len: 14; v_gene: TRBV14; j_gene: TRBJ2-7; abundance: NA; d_gene: NA; CDR3aa: CASSQYYPAYEQYF; CDR3nt: TGTGCCAGCAGCCAATATTACCCTGCCTACGAGCAGTACTTC
len: 14; v_gene: TRBV9; j_gene: TRBJ2-7; abundance: NA; d_gene: TRBD2; CDR3aa: CASSPREGLGEQYF; CDR3nt: TGTGCCAGCAGCCCGCGGGAGGGCCTGGGCGAGCAGTACTTC
len: 14; v_gene: TRBV6-1; j_gene: TRBJ2-7; abundance: NA; d_gene: NA; CDR3aa: CASKEWGLVYEQYF; CDR3nt: TGTGCCAGCAAGGAATGGGGTTTGGTCTACGAGCAGTACTTC
len: 13; v_gene: TRBV5-8; j_gene: TRBJ2-7; abundance: NA; d_gene: NA; CDR3aa: CASSLGDPSEQYF; CDR3nt: TGTGCCAGCAGCTTGGGGGACCCCTCCGAGCAGTACTTC
len: 14; v_gene: TRBV6-1; j_gene: TRBJ2-7; abundance: NA; d_gene: NA; CDR3aa: CASSDEFLGYEQYF; CDR3nt: TGTGCCAGCAGTGATGAGTTCCTGGGGTACGAGCAGTACTTC
len: 14; v_gene: TRBV5-1; j_gene: TRBJ2-7; abundance: NA; d_gene: NA; CDR3aa: CASSAGEGTGEQYF; CDR3nt: TGCGCCAGCAGCGCTGGCGAGGGGACGGGTGAGCAGTACTTC
len: 14; v_gene: TRBV9; j_gene: TRBJ2-7; abundance: many; d_gene: NA; CDR3aa: CASSMGIPPYEQYF; CDR3nt: TGTGCCAGCAGCATGGGGATACCACCCTACGAGCAGTACTTC
len: 15; v_gene: TRBV6-4; j_gene: TRBJ1-5; abundance: many; d_gene: NA; CDR3aa: CASSEGLGANQPQHF; CDR3nt: TGTGCCAGCAGTGAAGGTTTGGGAGCCAATCAGCCCCAGCATTTT
len: 14; v_gene: TRBV9; j_gene: TRBJ2-5; abundance: many; d_gene: TRBD2; CDR3aa: CASSVGGSLETQYF; CDR3nt: TGTGCCAGCAGCGTGGGGGGGAGTTTGGAGACCCAGTACTTC
len: 14; v_gene: TRBV5-1; j_gene: TRBJ2-2; abundance: NA; d_gene: NA; CDR3aa: CASGDGVPGGELFF; CDR3nt: TGCGCCAGCGGAGACGGGGTTCCCGGCGGGGAGCTGTTTTTT
len: 14; v_gene: TRBV6-5; j_gene: TRBJ1-5; abundance: many; d_gene: NA; CDR3aa: CASSYGEEGQPQHF; CDR3nt: TGTGCCAGCAGTTACGGGGAGGAGGGTCAGCCCCAGCATTTT
len: 16; v_gene: TRBV4-1; j_gene: TRBJ2-7; abundance: NA; d_gene: NA; CDR3aa: CASSQGLPGRNYEQYF; CDR3nt: TGCGCCAGCAGCCAAGGGCTACCAGGACGGAACTACGAGCAGTACTTC
len: 13; v_gene: TRBV6-5; j_gene: TRBJ2-2; abundance: few; d_gene: TRBD1; CDR3aa: CASAGQDTGELFF; CDR3nt: TGTGCCAGCGCCGGACAGGACACCGGGGAGCTGTTTTTT
len: 16; v_gene: TRBV4-1; j_gene: TRBJ1-3; abundance: NA; d_gene: TRBD1; CDR3aa: CASSQTGELSGNTIYF; CDR3nt: TGCGCCAGCAGCCAAACAGGGGAGCTCTCTGGAAACACCATATATTTT
len: 20; v_gene: TRBV6-1; j_gene: TRBJ2-1; abundance: NA; d_gene: TRBD2; CDR3aa: CASSETPPGSGRARLNEQFF; CDR3nt: TGTGCCAGCAGTGAAACCCCTCCGGGTAGCGGGAGGGCCAGGCTAAATGAGCAGTTCTTC